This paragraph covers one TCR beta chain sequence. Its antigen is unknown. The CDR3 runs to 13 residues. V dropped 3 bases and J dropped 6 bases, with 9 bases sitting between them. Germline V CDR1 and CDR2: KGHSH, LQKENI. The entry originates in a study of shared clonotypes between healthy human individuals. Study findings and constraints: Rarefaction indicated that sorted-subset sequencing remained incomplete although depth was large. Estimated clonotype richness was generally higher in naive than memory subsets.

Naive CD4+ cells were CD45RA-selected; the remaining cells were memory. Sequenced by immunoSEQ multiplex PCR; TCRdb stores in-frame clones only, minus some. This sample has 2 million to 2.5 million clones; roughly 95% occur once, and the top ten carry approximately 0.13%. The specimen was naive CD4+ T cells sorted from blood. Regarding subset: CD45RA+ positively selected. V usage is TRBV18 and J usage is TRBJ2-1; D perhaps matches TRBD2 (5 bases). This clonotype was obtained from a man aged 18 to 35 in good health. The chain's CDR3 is CASSPGARNEQFF. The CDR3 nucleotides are TGTGCCAGCTCACCGGGAGCACGCAATGAGCAGTTCTTC.